This TCR beta chain appears in the sequencing data of a study of blood T cell repertoires in COVID-19. Study-wide background: The United States, Italy and Spain were the sources of the acute and convalescent COVID-19 samples. Sample material is recorded as cDNA or gDNA derived from T cells, B-cell-depleted T cells, or PBMCs.

Germline V gene sequence: CDR1 MNHEY, CDR2 SVGAGI. With 0 bases clipped from V and 7 bases from J, the junction kept 5 bases outside the gene matches. CDR3 length: 14 amino acids. In the original workflow: Nucleated cell counts were estimated from reference gene primer amplification. The table came from immunoSEQ multiplex PCR; TCRdb's copy has only in-frame clones and leaves some out. That table is the source of V, J and clone size, and D and trimming were worked out from the DNA. The repertoire consists of about 88,000 clones, with approximately 81% occurring once and the leading ten covering 13% to 15%.

The chain uses TRBV6-5 and TRBJ2-5; 7 bases agree with TRBD1. This TCR was sampled from a woman aged 70-85 years with acute or convalescent COVID-19. Material: peripheral blood. This chain's CDR3 is CASSYSQGTGTQYF. The DNA of the CDR3 is TGTGCCAGCAGTTACTCACAGGGGACCGGGACCCAGTACTTC.